This T cell receptor (beta chain) emerged from a study of regulatory T cells in long-lasting Graves disease. Study summary: Prior antithyroid drug treatment in newly diagnosed Graves' patients lasted under 3 months. Broader study findings: Relative to new patients (under 1,000), persistent patients exhibited greater sharing of public clonotypes (about 3,000).

Library construction for TCR beta used iRepertoire HTBI primers and Arm-PCR of CDR3 regions. TCRdb reprocessed the multiplex PCR reads with MiXCR, giving one entry per CDR3 protein. The table includes roughly 420,000 distinct CDR3 sequences, 16% detected once. Germline lookup yields CDR1 DFQATT and CDR2 SNEGSKA (reference sequence). The CDR3 extends over 15 amino acids. V was clipped by 6 bases and J by 2 bases; unmatched bases: 7. As concerns this clonotype: Its antigen is unidentified.

Described time point: newly diagnosed GD, antithyroid drugs for less than 3 months. Making the TCR library involved RNA that had been extracted from PBMCs. This sample was shared with a second study, whose subject was T cells in Graves' hyperthyroidism and ophthalmopathy.

The sequence derives from a woman younger than 30 with Graves disease. J is TRBJ2-5 and V is TRBV20-1; 12 bases match TRBD2. The sample consisted of peripheral blood mononuclear cells (PBMCs), taken at new diagnosis, from a patient treated with antithyroid drugs. CDR3 nucleotides: TGCAGTGCCCGAGAGCTAGCGGGAGGGCAAGAGACCCAGTACTTC. This sequence encodes CSARELAGGQETQYF.